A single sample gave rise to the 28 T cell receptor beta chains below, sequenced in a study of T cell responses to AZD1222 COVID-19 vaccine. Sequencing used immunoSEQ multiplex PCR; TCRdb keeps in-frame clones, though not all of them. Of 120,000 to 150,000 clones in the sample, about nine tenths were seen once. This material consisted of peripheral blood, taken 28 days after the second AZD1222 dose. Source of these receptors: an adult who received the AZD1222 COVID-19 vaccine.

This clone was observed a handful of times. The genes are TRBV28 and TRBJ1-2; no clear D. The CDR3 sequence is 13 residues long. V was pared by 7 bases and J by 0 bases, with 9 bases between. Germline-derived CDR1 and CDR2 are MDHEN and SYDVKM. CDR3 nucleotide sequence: TGTGCCAGCAATTCCCCCGCTAACTATGGCTACACCTTC. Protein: CASNSPANYGYTF.

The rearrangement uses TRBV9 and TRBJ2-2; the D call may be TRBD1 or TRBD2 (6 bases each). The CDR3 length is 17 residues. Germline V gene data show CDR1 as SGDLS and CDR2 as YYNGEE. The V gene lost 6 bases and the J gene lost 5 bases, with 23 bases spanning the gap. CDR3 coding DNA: TGTGCCAGCACCCGTAGGCCTAGCGAAGGGGGGACCGGGGAGCTGTTTTTT. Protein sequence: CASTRRPSEGGTGELFF. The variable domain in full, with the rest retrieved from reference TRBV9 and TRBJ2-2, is DSGVTQTPKHLITATGQRVTLRCSPRSGDLSVYWYQQSLDQGLQFLIQYYNGEERAKGNILERFSAQQFPDLHSELNLSSLELGDSALYFCASTRRPSEGGTGELFFGEGSRLTVL.

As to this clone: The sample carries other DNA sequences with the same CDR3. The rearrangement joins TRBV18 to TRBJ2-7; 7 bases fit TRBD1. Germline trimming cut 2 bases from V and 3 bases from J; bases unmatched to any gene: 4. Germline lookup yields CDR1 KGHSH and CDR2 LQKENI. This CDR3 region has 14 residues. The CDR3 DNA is TGTGCCAGCTCACCAGGGACAGTTTTCTACGAGCAGTACTTC. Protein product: CASSPGTVFYEQYF.

The CDR3 here is CASSPGDRGQPQHF. DNA for the CDR3: TGTGCCAGCAGCCCCGGGGACAGGGGTCAGCCCCAGCATTTT. The V gene is TRBV6-6, the J gene TRBJ1-5, with TRBD1 matching over 10 bases. The CDR3 runs to 14 residues. With V trimmed by 6 bases and J by 6 bases, 5 bases remained unmatched. The germline CDR1 and CDR2 sequences are MNHNY and SVGAGI (reference sequence).

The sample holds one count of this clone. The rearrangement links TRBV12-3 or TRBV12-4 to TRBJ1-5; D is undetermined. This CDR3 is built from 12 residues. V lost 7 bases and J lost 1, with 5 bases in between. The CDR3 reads CASMGSNQPQHF. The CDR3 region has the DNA TGTGCCAGCATGGGCAGCAATCAGCCCCAGCATTTT.

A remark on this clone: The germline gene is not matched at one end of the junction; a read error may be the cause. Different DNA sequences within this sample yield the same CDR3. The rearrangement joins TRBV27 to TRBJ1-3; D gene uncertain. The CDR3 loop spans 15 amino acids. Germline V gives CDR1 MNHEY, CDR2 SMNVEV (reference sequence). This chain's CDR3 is CASSPGIISGNTIYF. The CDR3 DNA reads TGCGCCAGCAGTCCCGGGATCATCTCTGGAAACACCATATATTTT.

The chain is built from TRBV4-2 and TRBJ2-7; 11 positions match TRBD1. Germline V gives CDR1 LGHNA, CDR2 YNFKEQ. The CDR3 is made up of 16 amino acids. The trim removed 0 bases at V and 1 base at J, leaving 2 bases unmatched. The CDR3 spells CASSQDGTGGSYEQYF. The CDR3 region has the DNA TGTGCCAGCAGCCAAGATGGGACAGGGGGATCCTACGAGCAGTACTTC.

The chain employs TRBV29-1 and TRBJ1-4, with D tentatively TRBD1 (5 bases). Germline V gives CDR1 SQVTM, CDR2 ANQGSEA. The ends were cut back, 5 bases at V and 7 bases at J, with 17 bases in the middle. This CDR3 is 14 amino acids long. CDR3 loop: CSVRPGLGGEKLFF. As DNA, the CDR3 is TGCAGCGTTAGGCCAGGACTTGGGGGTGAAAAACTGTTTTTT.

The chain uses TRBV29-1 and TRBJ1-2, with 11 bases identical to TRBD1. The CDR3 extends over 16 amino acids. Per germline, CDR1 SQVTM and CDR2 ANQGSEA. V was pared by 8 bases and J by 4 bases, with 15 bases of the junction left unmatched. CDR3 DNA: TGCAGCATAAGGAACCGGGACAGGGGGGTCCTCTATGGCTACACCTTC. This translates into CSIRNRDRGVLYGYTF.

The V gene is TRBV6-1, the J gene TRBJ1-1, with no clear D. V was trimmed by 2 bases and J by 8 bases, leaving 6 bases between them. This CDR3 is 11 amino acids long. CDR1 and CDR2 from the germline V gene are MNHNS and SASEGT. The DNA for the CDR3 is TGTGCCAGCAGTGAATTCGGGGAAGCTTTCTTT. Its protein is CASSEFGEAFF.

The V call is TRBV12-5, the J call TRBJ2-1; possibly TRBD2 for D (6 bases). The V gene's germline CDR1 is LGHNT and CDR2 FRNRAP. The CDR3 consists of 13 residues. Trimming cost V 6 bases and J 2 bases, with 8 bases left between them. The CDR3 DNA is TGTGCTAGTGGGCGGGGCGCCTACAATGAGCAGTTCTTC. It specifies CASGRGAYNEQFF.

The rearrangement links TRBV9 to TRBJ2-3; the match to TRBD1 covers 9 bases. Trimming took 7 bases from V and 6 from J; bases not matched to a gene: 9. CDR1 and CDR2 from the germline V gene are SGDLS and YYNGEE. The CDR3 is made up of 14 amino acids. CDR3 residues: CASGSGQGIDTQYF. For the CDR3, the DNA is TGTGCCAGCGGATCGGGACAGGGAATTGATACGCAGTATTTT.

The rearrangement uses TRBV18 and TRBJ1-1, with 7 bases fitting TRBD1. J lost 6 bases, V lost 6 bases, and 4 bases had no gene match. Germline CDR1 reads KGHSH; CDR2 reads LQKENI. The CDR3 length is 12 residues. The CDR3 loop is CASSGQDPEAFF. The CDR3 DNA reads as TGTGCCAGCTCCGGACAGGACCCTGAAGCTTTCTTT.

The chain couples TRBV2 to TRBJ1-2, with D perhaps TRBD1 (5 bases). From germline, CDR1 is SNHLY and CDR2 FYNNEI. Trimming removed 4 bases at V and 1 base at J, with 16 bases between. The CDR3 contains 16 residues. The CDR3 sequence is CASSGWPGRNNYGYTF. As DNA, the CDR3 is TGTGCCAGCAGTGGGTGGCCGGGACGGAATAACTATGGCTACACCTTC.

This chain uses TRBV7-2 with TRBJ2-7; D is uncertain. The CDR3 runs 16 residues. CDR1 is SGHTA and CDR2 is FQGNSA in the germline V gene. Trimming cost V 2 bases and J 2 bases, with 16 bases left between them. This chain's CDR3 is CASSLNLAPGPYEQYF. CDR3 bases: TGTGCCAGCAGCTTAAATTTGGCCCCAGGACCCTACGAGCAGTACTTC.

The CDR3 loop is CASSYSTPYGYTF. In nucleotides, the CDR3 is TGTGCCAGCAGCTACTCTACTCCATATGGCTACACCTTC. The V and J genes are TRBV7-9 and TRBJ1-2, with D uncertain. V was clipped by 4 bases and J by 5 bases, with 11 bases between them. Looked up from germline, CDR1 is SEHNR and CDR2 is FQNEAQ (reference sequence). The CDR3 runs 13 residues.

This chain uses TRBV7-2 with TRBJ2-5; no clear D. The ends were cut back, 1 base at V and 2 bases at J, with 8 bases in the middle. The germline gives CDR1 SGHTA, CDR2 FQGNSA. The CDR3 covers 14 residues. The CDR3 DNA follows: TGTGCCAGCAGCTTAGGAGGTTCACAAGAGACCCAGTACTTC. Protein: CASSLGGSQETQYF.

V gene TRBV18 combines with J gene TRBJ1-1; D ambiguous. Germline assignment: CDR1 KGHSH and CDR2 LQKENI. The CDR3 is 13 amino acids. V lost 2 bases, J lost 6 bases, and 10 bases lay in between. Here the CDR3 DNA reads TGTGCCAGCTCACCAGGGTGGGCCGCTGAAGCTTTCTTT. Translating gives CASSPGWAAEAFF.

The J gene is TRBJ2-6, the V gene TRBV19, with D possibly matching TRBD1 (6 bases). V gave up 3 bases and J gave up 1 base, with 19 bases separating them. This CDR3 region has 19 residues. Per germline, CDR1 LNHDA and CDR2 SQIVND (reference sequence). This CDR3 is CASSILPTGMVSGANVLTF. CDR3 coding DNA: TGTGCCAGTAGTATCCTGCCCACAGGGATGGTATCTGGGGCCAACGTCCTGACTTTC.

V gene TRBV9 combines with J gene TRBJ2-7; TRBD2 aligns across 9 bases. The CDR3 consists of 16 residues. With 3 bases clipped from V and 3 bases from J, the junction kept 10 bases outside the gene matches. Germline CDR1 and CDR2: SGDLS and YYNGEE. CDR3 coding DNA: TGTGCCAGCAGCGCCCTGTGGGAACTAGCGGGCTACGAGCAGTACTTC. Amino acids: CASSALWELAGYEQYF.

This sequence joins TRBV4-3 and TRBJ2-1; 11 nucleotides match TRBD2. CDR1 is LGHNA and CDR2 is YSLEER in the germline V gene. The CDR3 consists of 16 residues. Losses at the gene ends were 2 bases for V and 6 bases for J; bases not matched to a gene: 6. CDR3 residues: CASSQIGTSGLNEQFF. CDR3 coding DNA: TGCGCCAGCAGCCAAATCGGGACTAGCGGCCTCAATGAGCAGTTCTTC.

This chain's CDR3 is CASSQDGGQGAPLHF. The CDR3 nucleotides read TGTGCCAGCAGCCAAGATGGGGGCCAGGGAGCACCCCTCCACTTT. The chain combines TRBV4-2 with TRBJ1-6, with a weak D call TRBD1 (6 bases). There are 15 residues in the CDR3. Looked up from germline, CDR1 is LGHNA and CDR2 is YNFKEQ. The V and J ends lost 0 bases and 11 bases respectively, with 14 bases between them.

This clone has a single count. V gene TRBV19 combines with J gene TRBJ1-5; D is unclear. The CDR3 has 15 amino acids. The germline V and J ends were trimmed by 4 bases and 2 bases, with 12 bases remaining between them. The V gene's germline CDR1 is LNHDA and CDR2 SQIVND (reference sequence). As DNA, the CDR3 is TGTGCCAGTAGTAGATACGATCAGGGCAATCAGCCCCAGCATTTT. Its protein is CASSRYDQGNQPQHF.

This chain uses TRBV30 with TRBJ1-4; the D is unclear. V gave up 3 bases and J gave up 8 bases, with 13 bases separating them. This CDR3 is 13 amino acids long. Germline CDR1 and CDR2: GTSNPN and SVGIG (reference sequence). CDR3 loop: CAWRPSVWEKLFF. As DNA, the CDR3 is TGTGCCTGGAGACCCTCCGTTTGGGAAAAACTGTTTTTT.

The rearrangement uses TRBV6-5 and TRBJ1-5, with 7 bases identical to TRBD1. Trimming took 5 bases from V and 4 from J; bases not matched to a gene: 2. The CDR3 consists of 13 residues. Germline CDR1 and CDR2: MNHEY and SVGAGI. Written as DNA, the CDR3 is TGTGCCAGCAGTCCACAGGGGAATCAGCCCCAGCATTTT. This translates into CASSPQGNQPQHF.

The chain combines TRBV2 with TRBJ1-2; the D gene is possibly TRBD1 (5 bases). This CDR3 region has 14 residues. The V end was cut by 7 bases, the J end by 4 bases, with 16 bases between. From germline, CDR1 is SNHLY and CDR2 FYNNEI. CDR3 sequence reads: CASTERGFSYGYTF. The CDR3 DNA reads TGTGCCAGCACCGAGCGGGGGTTCAGCTATGGCTACACCTTC.

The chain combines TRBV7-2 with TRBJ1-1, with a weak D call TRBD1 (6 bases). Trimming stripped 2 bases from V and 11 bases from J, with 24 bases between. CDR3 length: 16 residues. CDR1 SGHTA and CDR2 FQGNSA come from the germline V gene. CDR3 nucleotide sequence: TGTGCCAGCAGCTTAAGTAGTCAGGGGCCTACGGTGTTGGCTTTCTTT. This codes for CASSLSSQGPTVLAFF.

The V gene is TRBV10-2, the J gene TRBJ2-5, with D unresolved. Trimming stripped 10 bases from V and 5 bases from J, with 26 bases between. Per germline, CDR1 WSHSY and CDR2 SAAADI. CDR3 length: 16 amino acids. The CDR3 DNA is TGCGCCACCTCGTCCGGGTGGTCTAACCCTGGGGAGACCCAGTACTTC. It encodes CATSSGWSNPGETQYF.